This T cell receptor (beta chain) was captured in a study of blood T cell repertoires in COVID-19. Study-level background: Sample material is recorded as cDNA or gDNA derived from T cells, B-cell-depleted T cells, or PBMCs.

Trimming cost V 0 bases and J 6 bases; bases outside gene matches: 7. Germline lookup yields CDR1 KGHDR and CDR2 SFDVKD. The CDR3 contains 17 residues. Only in-frame clones appear in the TCRdb table, and some are missing; sequencing was by immunoSEQ multiplex PCR. The sample comprises 250,000 or so clones, 86% of which are singletons, and under 3.5% rests with the top ten. The clonotype originates from a woman aged 25-40 years with active or convalescent COVID-19. The chain couples TRBV24-1 to TRBJ2-1; TRBD1 agrees at 10 bases. Material for sequencing was peripheral blood. The CDR3 here is CATSDLGTGVLGNEQFF. CDR3 DNA sequence: TGTGCCACCAGTGATTTGGGGACAGGGGTTTTGGGCAATGAGCAGTTCTTC.